The rows below give T cell receptor beta chains drawn from one sample of a study of blood T cells in healthy people across ages. MiXCR was run by TCRdb on the 5' RACE reads, yielding one entry per CDR3 protein. The profile shows about 730,000 distinct CDR3 sequences, roughly 43% of them singletons. Sequencing was done on a sample of blood. The receptors were sampled from a woman aged 60 to 75 in good health. Each CDR3 is given with its conserved first and last residue. A D gene is named only where the DNA matches it firmly. Clone size appears in some rows only: once, few, many, or a class for an expanded clone.

D,V,size,J,DNA,CDR3
NA,TRBV29-1,NA,TRBJ2-3,TGCAGCGTTGATTCACGCAGGGCCGGCACAGATACGCAGTATTTT,CSVDSRRAGTDTQYF
TRBD1,TRBV5-6,NA,TRBJ1-1,TGTGCCAGCAGCCGACAACAGGGGGCGGGTGTAGGTGCGGACACTGAAGCTTTCTTT,CASSRQQGAGVGADTEAFF
NA,TRBV12-3/TRBV12-4,NA,TRBJ2-3,TGTGCCAGCAGTTTCAGAGCAGATGTGCAGTATTTT,CASSFRADVQYF
TRBD1,TRBV12-3/TRBV12-4,once,TRBJ1-5,TGTGCCAGCAGCGATACAGGGGATCAGCCCCAGCATTTT,CASSDTGDQPQHF
NA,TRBV20-1,few,TRBJ2-1,TGCAGTCCCACCGGAGATTACGGAGAGACCCAGTTCTTC,CSPTGDYGETQFF
NA,TRBV20-1,few,TRBJ1-5,TGCAGTGCTAGGAGGGGGGACGGTCAGCCCCAGCATTTT,CSARRGDGQPQHF
TRBD2,TRBV7-9,few,TRBJ2-3,TGTGCCAGCAGCTTAGATGCTAGCGGGAGTATAGATACGCAGTATTTT,CASSLDASGSIDTQYF
NA,TRBV29-1,NA,TRBJ1-2,TGCAGCGTTGAAGAGGGGAACTATGGCTACACCTTC,CSVEEGNYGYTF
TRBD1,TRBV20-1,many,TRBJ1-5,TGCAGTGCTAGGAGGACAGGGGGAAGCAATCAGCCCCAGCATTTT,CSARRTGGSNQPQHF
TRBD2,TRBV2,NA,TRBJ2-5,TGTGCCAGCAGCGTGGTAGCGGGCTATTCAGAGACCCAGTACTTC,CASSVVAGYSETQYF
NA,TRBV6-5,NA,TRBJ1-2,TGTGCCAGCAGTTACTCGACTGACAGAAACTATGGCTACACCTTC,CASSYSTDRNYGYTF
NA,TRBV7-9,NA,TRBJ1-4,TGTGCCAGCAGCTCGACAGGTAACTCTAATGAAAAACTGTTTTTT,CASSSTGNSNEKLFF
NA,TRBV7-2,NA,TRBJ2-5,TGTGCCAGCAGCTTAAACCCCCTGGGGGATGAGCAGTACTTC,CASSLNPLGDEQYF
NA,TRBV9,few,TRBJ2-3,TGTGCCAGCAGCGGCCGGGACACCTCCGAGTATTTT,CASSGRDTSEYF
NA,TRBV29-1,few,TRBJ2-7,TGCAGCGTTTGGGAGCGCAGCTCCTACGAGCAGTACTTC,CSVWERSSYEQYF
TRBD2,TRBV20-1,NA,TRBJ2-5,TGCAGTGCTAGAGATACCGGGGGGGCTGAGAAGACCCAGTACTTC,CSARDTGGAEKTQYF
NA,TRBV5-1,NA,TRBJ2-5,TGCGCCAGCAGCTCGGCTAGCGAGACCCAGTACTTC,CASSSASETQYF
NA,TRBV28,NA,TRBJ2-5,TGTGCCAGCAGGGGGACTTGGGAAGAGACCCAGTACTTC,CASRGTWEETQYF
NA,TRBV7-3,NA,TRBJ2-5,TGTGCCAGCAGCATCCAGAGTTTAGAGACCCAGTACTTC,CASSIQSLETQYF
NA,TRBV4-2,NA,TRBJ2-1,TGTGCCAGCAGCCAACAAACAGGGACCTACAATGAGCAGTTCTTC,CASSQQTGTYNEQFF
NA,TRBV10-3,NA,TRBJ2-7,TGTGCCTCCTCTAGCGTGGCCGACGAGCAGTACTTC,CASSSVADEQYF
TRBD1,TRBV2,NA,TRBJ1-2,TGTGCCAGCAGACCCGAGAGGGGGCCGAGCTATGGCTACACCTTC,CASRPERGPSYGYTF
TRBD2,TRBV20-1,NA,TRBJ2-1,TGCAGTGCCGAAGGTATAGCGGGAGGGATCAATGAGCAGTTCTTC,CSAEGIAGGINEQFF
TRBD2,TRBV20-1,NA,TRBJ2-7,TGCAGTGCTAGGCGGGCGGGAGGGCTAGAGCAGTACTTC,CSARRAGGLEQYF
TRBD2,TRBV14,once,TRBJ2-7,TGTGCCAGCAGCCAAGGCACGGGGGGATTCTACGAGCAGTACTTC,CASSQGTGGFYEQYF
NA,TRBV11-2,NA,TRBJ2-1,TGTGCCAGCAGCCCTACCGCCGCCTACAATGAGCAGTTCTTC,CASSPTAAYNEQFF
TRBD2,TRBV30,NA,TRBJ2-3,TGTGCCTGGAGTGTCCGTCTAGCGGGGGGCGGTAGAACAGATACGCAGTATTTT,CAWSVRLAGGGRTDTQYF
TRBD2,TRBV20-1,many,TRBJ2-2,TGCAGTGCTAGCCCTAGCGGGAGGGCCACCGGGGAGCTGTTTTTT,CSASPSGRATGELFF
NA,TRBV2,NA,TRBJ2-5,TGTGCCAGCGCAATTGGGGCGGAGACCCAGTACTTC,CASAIGAETQYF
NA,TRBV4-3,NA,TRBJ1-5,TGCGCCAGCAGCCAAGGGTCCATCAATGGGCCCCAGCATTTT,CASSQGSINGPQHF
NA,TRBV7-7,few,TRBJ2-5,TGTGCTAGCAGCTTCGAGGGTGGGACCCAGTACTTC,CASSFEGGTQYF
NA,TRBV14,NA,TRBJ2-1,TGTGCCAGCAGCCATAGCACAGGGTCCTACAGTGAGCAGTTCTTC,CASSHSTGSYSEQFF
NA,TRBV24-1,NA,TRBJ2-3,TGTGCCACCAGTGATTTGGCTCAGAACACAGATACGCAGTATTTT,CATSDLAQNTDTQYF
TRBD2,TRBV6-1,NA,TRBJ2-5,TGTGCCAGCAGGAGGGTAGCGGGAGGTGGTGAGACCCAGTACTTC,CASRRVAGGGETQYF
NA,TRBV4-1,NA,TRBJ1-4,TGCGCCAGCAGCCAAGCACAGGGAGGGGAAAAACTGTTTTTT,CASSQAQGGEKLFF
NA,TRBV28,few,TRBJ2-3,TGTGCCAGCAGTTCCCAAACGGGCTTTACAGATACGCAGTATTTT,CASSSQTGFTDTQYF
NA,TRBV12-3/TRBV12-4,NA,TRBJ1-5,TGTGCCAGCAGTTTAAAAGGAAGGGGAGGTCAGCCCCAGCATTTT,CASSLKGRGGQPQHF
NA,TRBV6-6,NA,TRBJ2-7,TGTGCCAGCAGCCGGCCAGCGGAGGAGCAGTACTTC,CASSRPAEEQYF
NA,TRBV3-1,few,TRBJ1-4,TGTGCCAGCAGCCATTCTGGCGTTAATGAAAAACTGTTTTTT,CASSHSGVNEKLFF
TRBD2,TRBV2,NA,TRBJ2-7,TGTGCCAGCAGCTTTGGACTAGCGAGCTACGAGCAGTACTTC,CASSFGLASYEQYF
NA,TRBV2,many,TRBJ2-7,TGTGCCAGCAGCCCGCGGGACACCCCGCGTACAGAGCAGTACTTC,CASSPRDTPRTEQYF
NA,TRBV7-3,NA,TRBJ2-7,TGTGCCAGCAGCTTAATCTCTGGCTCCTACAATGAGCAGTACTTC,CASSLISGSYNEQYF
TRBD2,TRBV2,few,TRBJ2-5,TGTGCCAGCATGGAAACTAGCGGCCTTTGGGAGACCCAGTACTTC,CASMETSGLWETQYF
TRBD1,TRBV28,few,TRBJ2-7,TGTGCCAGCACCACGACAGGGGCCTACGAGCAGTACTTC,CASTTTGAYEQYF
TRBD1,TRBV7-8,NA,TRBJ1-5,TGTGCCAGCAGCTTCGGGACAGGCCCCGGGAGGTCCCAGCATTTT,CASSFGTGPGRSQHF